Listed below are T cell receptor beta chains from one sample, sequenced in a study of control samples from healthy donors and cancer patients. Data came from immunoSEQ multiplex PCR; TCRdb stores just in-frame clones and leaves some out. Of around 94,000 clones listed, 90% to 95% are singletons. Material for sequencing was blood. The source of these receptors is a woman aged 18-30 years in good health. The CDR3 runs from the conserved cysteine through the conserved F or W. D genes are given only for firm matches.

>TRBJ1-2|TRBD1|TRBV29-1
TGCAGCGTTGTACAGGGGGCTGGAGGCTACACCTTC
CSVVQGAGGYTF
>TRBJ2-7|.|TRBV11-3
TGTGCCAGCAGTCAGCGGACGTTCCCCTACGAGCAGTACTTC
CASSQRTFPYEQYF
>TRBJ1-2|.|TRBV14
TGTGCCAGCAGCCAACCCGGGGGGGCTAACTATGGCTACACCTTC
CASSQPGGANYGYTF
>TRBJ2-1|TRBD2|TRBV9
TGTGCCAGCACCCTCGGGATTCCCGGGACTAGCGGTGACAATGAGCAGTTCTTC
CASTLGIPGTSGDNEQFF
>TRBJ2-1|.|TRBV6-5
TGTGCCAGCACCGACAGCTACAATGAGCAGTTCTTC
CASTDSYNEQFF
>TRBJ1-5|.|TRBV20-1
TGCAGTGCCCTCTGGGGTCAGCCCCAGCATTTT
CSALWGQPQHF
>TRBJ1-2|.|TRBV7-9
TGTGCCAGCAGCTTACTCAGGGGTTTTCATGGCTACACCTTC
CASSLLRGFHGYTF
>TRBJ2-7|TRBD1|TRBV3-1/TRBV3-2
TGTGCCAGCAGCCTGGGACAGGTCCTCCTCGAGCAGTACTTC
CASSLGQVLLEQYF
>TRBJ1-2|.|TRBV6-5
TGTGCCAGCAGTTACTCGACAGTGGCGGATGAATACACCTTC
CASSYSTVADEYTF
>TRBJ1-1|.|TRBV6-5
TGTGCCAGCAGTTCAGGGGACAAAGCTTTCTTT
CASSSGDKAFF
>TRBJ1-6|TRBD1|TRBV13
TGTGCCAGCAGCCCCCGGGACAGGATAGAATCACCCCTCCACTTT
CASSPRDRIESPLHF
>TRBJ2-3|TRBD2|TRBV13
TGTGCCAGCAGCTTTCAGACTAGCGGGAGAGATACGCAGTATTTT
CASSFQTSGRDTQYF
>TRBJ1-6|TRBD1|TRBV9
TGTGCCAGCAGCGTCGAAGGGGGCAGCAATTCACCCCTCCACTTT
CASSVEGGSNSPLHF
>TRBJ1-1|TRBD1|TRBV10-1
TGCGCCAGCAGTCGACAGGGCCGGACTGAAGCTTTCTTT
CASSRQGRTEAFF
>TRBJ2-1|TRBD2|TRBV6-2/TRBV6-3
TGTGCCAGCAGATACCTAGCGGGAGCTCCGGAGCAGTTCTTC
CASRYLAGAPEQFF
>TRBJ2-7|.|TRBV9
TGTGCCAGCAGCACCTCCACGGGTCTATCCTACGAGCAGTACTTC
CASSTSTGLSYEQYF
>TRBJ2-3|TRBD1|TRBV24-1
TGTGCCACCAGCCGGGACAGTAGCACAGATACGCAGTATTTT
CATSRDSSTDTQYF